This T cell receptor (beta chain) was captured in a study of T cells in localized non-small cell lung cancer. Findings and limits, study-wide: A raised T cell density in blood coincided with lengthier overall survival. Among the top 100 tumor clones, a median about 60 appeared in adjacent lung. Heterogeneity remains possible, as sequencing covered one tumor region only.

This clone was seen more than once but under ten times. The antigen is not known. The method was immunoSEQ multiplex PCR; TCRdb's version includes in-frame clones alone and lacks a portion of them. The table has 2,000 to 3,000 clones, approximately 24% seen once. The germline CDR1 and CDR2 sequences are SGHNT and YENEEA. The CDR3 consists of 15 residues. V shed 5 bases, J shed 2 bases, and the junction held 8 bases outside the gene matches. This TCR came from a man aged 40 to 70 with stage II lung adenocarcinoma. The source material was lung tumor tissue, sampled before any cancer treatment. The V gene is TRBV11-3, the J gene TRBJ2-7; 8 bases map to TRBD1. The CDR3 sequence: CASSAPGTGTYEQYF. The CDR3 DNA sequence: TGTGCCAGCAGCGCCCCGGGGACAGGTACCTACGAGCAGTACTTC.